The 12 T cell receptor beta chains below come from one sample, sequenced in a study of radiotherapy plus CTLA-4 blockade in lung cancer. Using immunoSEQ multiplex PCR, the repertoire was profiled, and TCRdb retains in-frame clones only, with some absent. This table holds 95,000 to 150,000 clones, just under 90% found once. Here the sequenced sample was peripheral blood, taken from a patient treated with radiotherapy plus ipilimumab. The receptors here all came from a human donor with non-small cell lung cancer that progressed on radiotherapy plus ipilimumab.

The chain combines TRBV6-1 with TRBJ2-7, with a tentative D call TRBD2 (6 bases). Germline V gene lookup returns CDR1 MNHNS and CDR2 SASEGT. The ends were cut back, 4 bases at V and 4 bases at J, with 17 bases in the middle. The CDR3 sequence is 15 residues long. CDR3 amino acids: CASSGPVAAPYEQYF. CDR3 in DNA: TGTGCCAGCAGTGGCCCGGTAGCGGCACCGTACGAGCAGTACTTC.

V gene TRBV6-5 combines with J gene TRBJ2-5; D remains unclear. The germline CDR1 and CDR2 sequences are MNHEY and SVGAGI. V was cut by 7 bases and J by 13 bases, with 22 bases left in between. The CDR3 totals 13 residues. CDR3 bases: TGTGCCAGCAAACGGGCTGCTAACTACGAGCCGTACTTC. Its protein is CASKRAANYEPYF.

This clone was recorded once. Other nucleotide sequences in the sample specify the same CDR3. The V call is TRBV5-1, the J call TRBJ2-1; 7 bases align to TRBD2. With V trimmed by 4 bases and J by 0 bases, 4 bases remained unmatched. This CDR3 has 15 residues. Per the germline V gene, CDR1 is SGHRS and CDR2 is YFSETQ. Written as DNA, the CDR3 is TGCGCCAGCAGCCCTAGCGGTAGCTCCTACAATGAGCAGTTCTTC. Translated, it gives CASSPSGSSYNEQFF.

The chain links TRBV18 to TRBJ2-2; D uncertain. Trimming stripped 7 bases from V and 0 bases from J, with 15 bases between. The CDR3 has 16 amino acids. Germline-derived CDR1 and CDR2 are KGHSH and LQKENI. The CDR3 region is CASFPQTGSNTGELFF. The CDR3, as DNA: TGTGCCAGCTTCCCACAAACCGGGTCGAACACCGGGGAGCTGTTTTTT.

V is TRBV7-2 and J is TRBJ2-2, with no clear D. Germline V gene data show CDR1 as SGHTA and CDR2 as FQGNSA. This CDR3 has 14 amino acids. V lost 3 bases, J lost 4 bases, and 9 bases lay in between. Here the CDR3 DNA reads TGTGCCAGCAGCTTTCAAGCGTTCACCGGGGAGCTGTTTTTT. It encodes CASSFQAFTGELFF. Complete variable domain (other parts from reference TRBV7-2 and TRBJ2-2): GAGVSQSPSNKVTEKGKDVELRCDPISGHTALYWYRQSLGQGLEFLIYFQGNSAPDKSGLPSDRFSAERTGGSVSTLTIQRTQQEDSAVYLCASSFQAFTGELFFGEGSRLTVL.

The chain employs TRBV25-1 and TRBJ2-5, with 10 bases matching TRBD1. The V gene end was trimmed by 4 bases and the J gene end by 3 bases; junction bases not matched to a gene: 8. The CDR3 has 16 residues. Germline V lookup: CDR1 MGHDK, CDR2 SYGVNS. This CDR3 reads CASSVPTGGLEETQYF. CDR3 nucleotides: TGTGCCAGCAGTGTACCGACAGGGGGCTTAGAAGAGACCCAGTACTTC. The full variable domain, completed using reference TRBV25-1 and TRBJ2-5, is EADIYQTPRYLVIGTGKKITLECSQTMGHDKMYWYQQDPGMELHLIHYSYGVNSTEKGDLSSESTVSRIRTEHFPLTLESARPSHTSQYLCASSVPTGGLEETQYFGPGTRLLVL.

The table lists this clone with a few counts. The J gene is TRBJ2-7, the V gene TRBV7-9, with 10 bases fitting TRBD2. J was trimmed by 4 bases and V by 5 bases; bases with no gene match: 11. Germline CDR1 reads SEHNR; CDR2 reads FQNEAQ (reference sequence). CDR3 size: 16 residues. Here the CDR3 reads CASSPRAGGPEYEQYF. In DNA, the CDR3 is TGTGCCAGCAGCCCTAGAGCGGGAGGGCCAGAATACGAGCAGTACTTC.

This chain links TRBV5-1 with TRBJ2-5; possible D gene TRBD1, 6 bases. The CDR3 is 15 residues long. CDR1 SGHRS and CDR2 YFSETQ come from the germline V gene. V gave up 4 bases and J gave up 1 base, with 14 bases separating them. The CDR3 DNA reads TGCGCCAGCAGCGCAGAATGGGGGCCCCAAGAGACCCAGTACTTC. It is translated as CASSAEWGPQETQYF.

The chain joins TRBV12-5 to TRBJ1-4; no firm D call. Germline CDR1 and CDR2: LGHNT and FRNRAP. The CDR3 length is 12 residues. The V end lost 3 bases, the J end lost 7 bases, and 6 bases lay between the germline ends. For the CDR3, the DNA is TGTGCTAGTGGTTTATCCCTTGAAAAACTGTTTTTT. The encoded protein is CASGLSLEKLFF.

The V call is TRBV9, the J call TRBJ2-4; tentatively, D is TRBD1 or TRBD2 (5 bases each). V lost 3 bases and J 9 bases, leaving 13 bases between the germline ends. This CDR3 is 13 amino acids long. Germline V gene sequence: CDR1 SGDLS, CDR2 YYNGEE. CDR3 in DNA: TGTGCCAGCAGCGAGGGGCCCGAGGGCATTCAGTACTTC. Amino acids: CASSEGPEGIQYF.

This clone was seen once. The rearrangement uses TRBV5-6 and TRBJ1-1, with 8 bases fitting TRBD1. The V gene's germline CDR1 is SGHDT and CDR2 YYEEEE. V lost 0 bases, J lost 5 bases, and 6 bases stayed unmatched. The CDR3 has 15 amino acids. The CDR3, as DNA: TGTGCCAGCAGCTTGGCAGGGGGCGCTTATACTGAAGCTTTCTTT. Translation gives CASSLAGGAYTEAFF.

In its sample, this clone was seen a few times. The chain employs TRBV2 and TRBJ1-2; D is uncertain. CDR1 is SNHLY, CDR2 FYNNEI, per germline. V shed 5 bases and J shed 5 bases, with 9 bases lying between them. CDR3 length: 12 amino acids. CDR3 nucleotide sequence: TGTGCCAGCAGTAGCGGCGGTTATGGCTACACCTTC. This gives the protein CASSSGGYGYTF.